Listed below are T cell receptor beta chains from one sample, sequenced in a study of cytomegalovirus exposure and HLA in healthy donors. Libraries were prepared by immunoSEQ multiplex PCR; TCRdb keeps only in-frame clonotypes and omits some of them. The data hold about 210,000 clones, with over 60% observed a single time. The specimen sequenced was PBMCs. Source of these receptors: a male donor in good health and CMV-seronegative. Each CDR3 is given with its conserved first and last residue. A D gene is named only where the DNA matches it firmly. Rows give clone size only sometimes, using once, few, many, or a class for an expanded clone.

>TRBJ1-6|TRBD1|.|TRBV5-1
CASSSGGGNSPLHF
TGCGCCAGCAGCTCAGGGGGCGGTAATTCACCCCTCCACTTT
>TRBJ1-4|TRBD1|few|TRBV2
CASSRGQPNEKLFF
TGTGCCAGCAGCAGGGGACAGCCTAATGAAAAACTGTTTTTT
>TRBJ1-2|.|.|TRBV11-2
CASSLDLYPTGYTF
TGTGCCAGCAGCTTAGATCTATACCCAACTGGCTACACCTTC
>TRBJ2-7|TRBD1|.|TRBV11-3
CASSLVVGTVYEQYF
TGTGCCAGCAGCTTAGTTGTCGGGACAGTCTACGAGCAGTACTTC
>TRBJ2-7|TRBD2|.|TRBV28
CASSLSRLSGRAYEQYF
TGTGCCAGCAGTTTATCCCGCCTTAGCGGGAGGGCCTACGAGCAGTACTTC
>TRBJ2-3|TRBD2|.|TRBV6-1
CASSEGAAGVYTQYF
TGTGCCAGCAGTGAAGGGGCGGCGGGAGTTTATACGCAGTATTTT
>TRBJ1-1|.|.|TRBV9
CASSASLTRESTEAFF
TGTGCCAGCAGCGCCTCCTTAACGAGGGAGAGCACTGAAGCTTTCTTT
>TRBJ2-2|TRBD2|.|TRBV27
CASSLLAGENTGELFF
TGTGCCAGCAGTCTTCTAGCGGGAGAGAACACCGGGGAGCTGTTTTTT
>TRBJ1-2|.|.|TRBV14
CASSPYRYGYTF
TGTGCCAGCAGCCCCTACAGATATGGCTACACCTTC
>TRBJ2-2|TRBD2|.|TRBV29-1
CSVLRLAGGNTGELFF
TGCAGCGTTTTACGATTAGCGGGGGGGAACACCGGGGAGCTGTTTTTT
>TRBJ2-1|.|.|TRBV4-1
CASSLTPGSYNEQFF
TGCGCCAGCAGCCTTACCCCAGGCTCCTACAATGAGCAGTTCTTC
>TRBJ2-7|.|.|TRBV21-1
CASKGAGAYYEQYF
TGTGCCAGCAAGGGGGCAGGGGCCTACTACGAGCAGTACTTC
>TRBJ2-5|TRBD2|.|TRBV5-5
CASSGGGLAGVETQYF
TGTGCCAGCAGCGGGGGGGGACTAGCGGGAGTGGAGACCCAGTACTTC
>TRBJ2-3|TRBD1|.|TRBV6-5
CASSPGTGAPGTQYF
TGTGCCAGCAGTCCCGGGACAGGGGCCCCTGGTACGCAGTATTTT
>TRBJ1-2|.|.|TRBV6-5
CASSSLGGGGYTF
TGTGCCAGCAGTTCCCTGGGGGGAGGAGGCTACACCTTC
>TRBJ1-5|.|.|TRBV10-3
CAISDFGGGFSNQPQHF
TGTGCCATCAGTGACTTCGGCGGGGGGTTTAGCAATCAGCCCCAGCATTTT
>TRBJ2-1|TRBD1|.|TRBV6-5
CASKTGTGGHEQFF
TGTGCCAGCAAAACCGGGACAGGGGGGCATGAGCAGTTCTTC
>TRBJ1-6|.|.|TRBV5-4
CASSLAAVSSYNSPLHF
TGTGCCAGCAGCTTGGCGGCGGTGAGCTCCTATAATTCACCCCTCCACTTT
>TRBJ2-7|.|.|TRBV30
CAWTGGIGEQYF
TGTGCCTGGACCGGGGGAATTGGGGAGCAGTACTTC
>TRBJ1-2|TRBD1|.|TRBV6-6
CASSATSQGIGYGYTF
TGTGCCAGCAGCGCCACCTCACAGGGGATCGGCTATGGCTACACCTTC
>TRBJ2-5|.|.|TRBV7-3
CASSLEVGGQETQYF
TGTGCCAGCAGCCTCGAGGTGGGGGGTCAAGAGACCCAGTACTTC
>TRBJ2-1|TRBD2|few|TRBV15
CATRVAGDSYNEQFF
TGTGCCACCAGGGTAGCGGGAGACTCCTACAATGAGCAGTTCTTC
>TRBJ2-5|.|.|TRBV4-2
CASSQERGGQETQYF
TGTGCCAGCAGCCAAGAGCGGGGCGGACAAGAGACCCAGTACTTC
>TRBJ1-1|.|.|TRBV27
CASSLSWGPAEAFF
TGTGCCAGCAGTTTATCTTGGGGCCCCGCTGAAGCTTTCTTT
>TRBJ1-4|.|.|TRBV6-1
CASIGSHNEKLFF
TGTGCCAGCATTGGCTCCCACAATGAAAAACTGTTTTTT
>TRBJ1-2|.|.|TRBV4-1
CASSQESGYGYTF
TGCGCCAGCAGCCAAGAGAGTGGCTATGGCTACACCTTC
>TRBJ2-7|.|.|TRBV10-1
CASSGHRYEQYF
TGCGCCAGCTCCGGACATCGCTACGAGCAGTACTTC
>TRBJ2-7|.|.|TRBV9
CASSLRDGDSYEQYF
TGTGCCAGCAGCTTGCGGGACGGGGACTCCTACGAGCAGTACTTC
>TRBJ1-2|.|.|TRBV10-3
CAARDVTGTNYGYTF
TGTGCCGCCAGGGACGTGACAGGTACTAACTATGGCTACACCTTC
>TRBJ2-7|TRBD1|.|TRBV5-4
CASSLDRGLYEQYF
TGTGCCAGCAGCTTGGACAGGGGTCTATACGAGCAGTACTTC
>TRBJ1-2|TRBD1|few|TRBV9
CASSGLTGGAYGYTF
TGTGCCAGCAGCGGATTGACAGGGGGGGCCTATGGCTACACCTTC
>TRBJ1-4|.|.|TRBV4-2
CASSQEFRQGREFLF
TGTGCCAGCAGCCAAGAGTTTAGACAAGGAAGGGAGTTCCTTTTT
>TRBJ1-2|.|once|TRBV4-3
CASSPDRRSYTF
TGCGCCAGCAGCCCTGACAGGAGGAGCTACACCTTC
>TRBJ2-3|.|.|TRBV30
CAWSDFRTTSTDTQYF
TGTGCCTGGAGTGATTTCCGGACAACAAGCACAGATACGCAGTATTTT
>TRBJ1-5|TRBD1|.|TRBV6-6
CASRLPGQVNQPQHF
TGTGCCAGCAGATTACCGGGACAGGTCAATCAGCCCCAGCATTTT
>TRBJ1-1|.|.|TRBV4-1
CASKGGEGTTEAFF
TGCGCCAGCAAAGGGGGTGAGGGGACCACTGAAGCTTTCTTT
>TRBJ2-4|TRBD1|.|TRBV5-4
CASSLAGTGAKNIQYF
TGTGCCAGCAGCTTGGCCGGGACAGGGGCCAAAAACATTCAGTACTTC
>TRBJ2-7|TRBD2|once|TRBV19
CASSVTSGSYEQYF
TGTGCCAGTAGTGTGACTAGCGGGTCCTACGAGCAGTACTTC
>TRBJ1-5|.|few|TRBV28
CASQPDRTVTPQHF
TGTGCCAGTCAACCAGACAGGACCGTCACCCCCCAGCATTTT
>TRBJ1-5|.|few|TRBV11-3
CASSLGRGTRGNQPQHF
TGTGCCAGCAGCTTAGGCCGGGGAACTAGGGGCAATCAGCCCCAGCATTTT
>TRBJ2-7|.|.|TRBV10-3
CAITSGREAEQYF
TGTGCCATCACCTCCGGCAGGGAGGCCGAGCAGTACTTC
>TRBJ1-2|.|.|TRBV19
CASSPRNANYGYTF
TGTGCCAGTAGCCCTAGGAACGCTAACTATGGCTACACCTTC
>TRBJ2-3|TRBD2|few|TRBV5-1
CASSLGLLAGGPTDTQYF
TGCGCCAGCAGCTTGGGTCTGCTAGCGGGAGGCCCAACAGATACGCAGTATTTT
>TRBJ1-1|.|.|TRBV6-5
CASSYGGSPEAFF
TGTGCCAGCAGTTACGGGGGGTCCCCTGAAGCTTTCTTT
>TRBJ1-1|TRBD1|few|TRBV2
CAILGTGGLVTEAFF
TGTGCCATCCTCGGGACAGGGGGCTTGGTCACTGAAGCTTTCTTT